This entry lists 26 T cell receptor beta chains sequenced from one sample in a study of shared clonotypes between healthy human individuals. The table came from immunoSEQ multiplex PCR; TCRdb's copy has only in-frame clones and leaves some out. The sample lists around 300,000 clones, over 75% occurring once. The sequenced sample consisted of memory CD8+ T cells sorted from blood. Regarding subset: CD45RO+ cells pooled with CCR7-negative TemRA cells. The receptors come from a young man in good health.

V is TRBV5-4 and J is TRBJ2-3; the D is unclear. V was cut by 7 bases and J by 0 bases, with 6 bases left in between. Per germline, CDR1 SGHNT and CDR2 YYREEE (reference sequence). CDR3 size: 12 residues. CDR3 region: CASGSSTDTQYF. CDR3 DNA: TGTGCCAGCGGGTCTAGCACAGATACGCAGTATTTT.

This clone appeared once. The chain joins TRBV7-9 to TRBJ1-5, with D perhaps TRBD1 (5 bases). Germline CDR1 SEHNR, CDR2 FQNEAQ (reference sequence). CDR3 size: 17 residues. V lost 0 bases and J lost 5, with 17 bases in between. This CDR3 is CASSLAFGNGDDQPQHF. The CDR3, as DNA: TGTGCCAGCAGCTTAGCTTTCGGTAATGGGGACGATCAGCCCCAGCATTTT.

This chain joins TRBV10-1 and TRBJ2-7, with D unresolved. Germline values: CDR1 WNHNN, CDR2 SYGVQD (reference sequence). CDR3 length equals 8 residues. CDR3 in amino acids: CPVNEQYF. In nucleotides, the CDR3 is TGCCCTGTGAACGAGCAGTACTTC.

This clone has only a few counts. The chain is built from TRBV9 and TRBJ1-2, with D unclear. V shed 4 bases and J shed 4 bases, with 14 bases lying between them. Germline-derived CDR1 and CDR2 are SGDLS and YYNGEE. The CDR3 loop spans 14 amino acids. Here the CDR3 reads CASSPEWVAYGYTF. The CDR3 region has the DNA TGTGCCAGCAGCCCGGAATGGGTGGCCTATGGCTACACCTTC.

For this clone: At one end, the junction sequence differs from germline, possibly due to a read error. The rearrangement links TRBV2 to TRBJ2-1, with 8 bases aligning to TRBD2. This CDR3 has 16 residues. The germline CDR1 and CDR2 sequences are SNHLY and FYNNEI. The CDR3 spells CVSSDPNSGDYNEQFF. CDR3 DNA sequence: TGTGTCAGCAGTGACCCGAATAGCGGGGACTACAATGAGCAGTTCTTC.

Details on this clone: This may be a read error, as it is one base from a much larger clone. The rearrangement uses TRBV5-6 and TRBJ1-1, with TRBD1 as a possible D gene (5 bases). Trimming took 3 bases from V and 1 from J, leaving 10 bases between them. Germline V lookup: CDR1 SGHDT, CDR2 YYEEEE. The CDR3 has 14 residues. This CDR3 is CASSWGLANTEAFF. The CDR3 DNA reads TGTGCCAGCAGCTGGGGACTGGCGAACACTGAAGCTTTCTTT.

This sequence joins TRBV4-1 and TRBJ2-3; TRBD1 matches 7 bases. The ends lost 4 bases at V and 2 bases at J; junction bases unmatched: 12. The CDR3 has 17 amino acids. Germline V gene sequence: CDR1 MGHRA, CDR2 YSYEKL. CDR3 amino acids: CASSRTQGSVITDTQYF. The CDR3 region has the DNA TGCGCCAGCAGCCGAACACAGGGGTCCGTCATCACAGATACGCAGTATTTT.

Worth noting for this clone: The sample has other DNA sequences that encode this CDR3 too. The chain carries TRBV7-9 and TRBJ2-7; D is possibly TRBD1 (6 bases). V was shortened by 0 bases and J by 6 bases, with 6 bases between the two germline ends. This CDR3 comprises 12 residues. CDR1 and CDR2 from the germline V gene are SEHNR and FQNEAQ (reference sequence). CDR3 nucleotide sequence: TGTGCCAGCAGCTTAGCGGGGGCCGAGCAGTACTTC. Protein sequence: CASSLAGAEQYF.

The chain is built from TRBV6-1 and TRBJ1-5; D is perhaps TRBD1 (5 bases). CDR1 is MNHNS and CDR2 is SASEGT in the germline V gene. This CDR3 has 14 amino acids. V lost 4 bases to trimming and J lost 3 bases, with 10 bases between them. The DNA of the CDR3 is TGTGCCAGCAGTGTTCACAGGCACAATCAGCCCCAGCATTTT. It specifies CASSVHRHNQPQHF.

The chain employs TRBV4-1 and TRBJ1-2; D may be TRBD1 (6 bases). Trimming took 1 base from V and 7 from J, leaving 22 bases between them. In germline, CDR1 is MGHRA, CDR2 YSYEKL. The CDR3 has 17 amino acids. The DNA of the CDR3 is TGCGCCAGCAGCCAAGTTTTTCAGGGGATGAAGCATTCTGGCTACACCTTC. As protein: CASSQVFQGMKHSGYTF.

To note about this clone: This sample also contains other DNA sequences that code for the same CDR3. J is TRBJ2-7 and V is TRBV10-2; no definite D call. The germline CDR1 and CDR2 sequences are WSHSY and SAAADI. The CDR3 runs to 13 residues. With 2 bases removed from V and 1 base from J, the gap between germline ends came to 6 bases. The CDR3 loop is CASSEGSSYEQYF. Here the CDR3 DNA reads TGCGCCAGCAGTGAGGGTAGTTCCTACGAGCAGTACTTC.

The chain links TRBV5-3 to TRBJ2-7, with TRBD1 as a possible D gene (6 bases). TRBV5-3 is an ORF, and what it does is uncertain. CDR3 length equals 12 residues. Trimming shortened V by 9 bases and J by 5 bases, and 15 bases separated the two germline ends. CDR3 DNA: TGTGCCATAAACCACAGGGAAAACGAGCAGTACTTC. Amino acids: CAINHRENEQYF.

The rearrangement uses TRBV5-6 and TRBJ1-1; D call uncertain. V was shortened by 2 bases and J by 0 bases, with 8 bases between the two germline ends. Germline CDR1 and CDR2: SGHDT and YYEEEE. The CDR3 contains 14 residues. This chain's CDR3 is CASSFGSMNTEAFF. The CDR3, as DNA: TGTGCCAGCAGCTTCGGTAGCATGAACACTGAAGCTTTCTTT.

The chain has TRBV4-1 and TRBJ2-1; D possibly corresponds to TRBD1 (6 bases). Germline V gene data show CDR1 as MGHRA and CDR2 as YSYEKL. The CDR3 totals 13 residues. V was clipped by 4 bases and J by 3 bases, with 7 bases between them. DNA for the CDR3: TGCGCCAGCAGCCTGGACAGCTACAATGAGCAGTTCTTC. Translation: CASSLDSYNEQFF.

This chain connects TRBV9 to TRBJ2-1; TRBD1 is a possible D gene (6 bases). The CDR3 runs 18 residues. V was pared by 0 bases and J by 4 bases, with 20 bases between. Germline V gene sequence: CDR1 SGDLS, CDR2 YYNGEE. This chain's CDR3 is CASSVAPTDWGTYNEQFF. The CDR3, as DNA: TGTGCCAGCAGCGTAGCTCCGACCGACTGGGGGACATACAATGAGCAGTTCTTC. Supplemented by reference TRBV9 and TRBJ2-1, the full variable domain reads DSGVTQTPKHLITATGQRVTLRCSPRSGDLSVYWYQQSLDQGLQFLIQYYNGEERAKGNILERFSAQQFPDLHSELNLSSLELGDSALYFCASSVAPTDWGTYNEQFFGPGTRLTVL.

This clone has a single count. The chain carries TRBV10-3 and TRBJ2-7, with TRBD1 as a possible D gene (6 bases). Per germline, CDR1 ENHRY and CDR2 SYGVKD. CDR3 length equals 15 residues. V shed 9 bases and J shed 3 bases, with 21 bases lying between them. CDR3 DNA: TGTGCCATGGCCTCCCCCAGGGGCGCAGACTACGAGCAGTACTTC. Its protein product is CAMASPRGADYEQYF.

The chain is built from TRBV19 and TRBJ2-2, with 9 bases that match TRBD2. With V trimmed by 7 bases and J by 4 bases, 4 bases remained unmatched. This CDR3 has 14 amino acids. Germline V gene lookup returns CDR1 LNHDA and CDR2 SQIVND (reference sequence). CDR3 DNA sequence: TGTGCCAGTAATGAGCGGGAGGTCACCGGGGAGCTGTTTTTT. Protein sequence: CASNEREVTGELFF.

The V and J genes are TRBV4-1 and TRBJ2-7; 7 bases are shared with TRBD1. This CDR3 is built from 14 residues. Germline trimming cut 4 bases from V and 4 bases from J; bases unmatched to any gene: 7. Germline loops: CDR1 MGHRA, CDR2 YSYEKL. CDR3 protein: CASSRPGQIYEQYF. Written as DNA, the CDR3 is TGCGCCAGCAGCCGGCCGGGACAGATATACGAGCAGTACTTC.

This chain joins TRBV15 and TRBJ1-4, with 9 bases aligning to TRBD1. V shed 2 bases, J shed 8 bases, and the junction held 3 bases outside the gene matches. This CDR3 spans 14 amino acids. The germline CDR1 and CDR2 sequences are LNHNV and YYDKDF (reference sequence). CDR3 DNA sequence: TGTGCCACCAGCAGACCAACAGGGGGCGAAAAACTGTTTTTT. It yields the protein CATSRPTGGEKLFF. Full variable domain (missing parts from reference TRBV15 and TRBJ1-4): DAMVIQNPRYQVTQFGKPVTLSCSQTLNHNVMYWYQQKSSQAPKLLFHYYDKDFNNEADTPDNFQSRRPNTSFCFLDIRSPGLGDTAMYLCATSRPTGGEKLFFGSGTQLSVL.

This clone was recorded once. The chain uses TRBV11-2 and TRBJ2-7, with TRBD2 as a possible D gene (6 bases). This CDR3 spans 14 amino acids. Germline-derived CDR1 and CDR2 are SGHAT and FQNNGV. V was clipped by 1 base and J by 3 bases, with 10 bases between them. The CDR3 DNA is TGTGCCAGCAGCTTAGGGCGGGGCGGCTACGAGCAGTACTTC. Its translation is CASSLGRGGYEQYF.

Concerning this clone itself: Other DNA sequences in the sample encode the same CDR3. The chain joins TRBV30 to TRBJ2-3; 12 bases align to TRBD2. With 4 bases clipped from V and 3 bases from J, the junction kept 2 bases outside the gene matches. There are 14 residues in the CDR3. CDR1 and CDR2 from the germline V gene are GTSNPN and SVGIG (reference sequence). The CDR3 nucleotides read TGTGCCTGGAATCTAGCGGGGGGGACAGATACGCAGTATTTT. Translated, it gives CAWNLAGGTDTQYF.

The V gene is TRBV5-6, the J gene TRBJ2-7; unclear D gene. CDR1 SGHDT and CDR2 YYEEEE come from the germline V gene. Trimming stripped 0 bases from V and 4 bases from J, with 8 bases between. The CDR3 is made up of 13 amino acids. The CDR3 sequence: CASSLGRAYEQYF. The CDR3 region has the DNA TGTGCCAGCAGCTTGGGTCGGGCGTACGAGCAGTACTTC.

The chain employs TRBV27 and TRBJ1-2, with TRBD1 matching 8 bases. Germline V lookup: CDR1 MNHEY, CDR2 SMNVEV (reference sequence). V lost 8 bases, J lost 6 bases, and 8 bases stayed unmatched. The CDR3 length is 13 residues. CDR3: CASSGWTGHGYTF. In DNA form, the CDR3 reads TGTGCCAGCTCAGGTTGGACAGGGCATGGCTACACCTTC.

V usage is TRBV19 and J usage is TRBJ1-1; TRBD1 agrees at 7 bases. The J segment lost 8 bases and the V segment lost 3 bases, leaving 9 bases of the junction unmatched. Per germline, CDR1 LNHDA and CDR2 SQIVND (reference sequence). This CDR3 is built from 14 residues. CDR3 amino acids: CASSIVTGTSEAFF. As DNA, the CDR3 is TGTGCCAGTAGTATTGTGACAGGGACCTCAGAAGCTTTCTTT.

V gene TRBV19 combines with J gene TRBJ2-4; no clear D gene. The CDR3 spans 13 residues. V lost 5 bases to trimming and J lost 5 bases, with 10 bases between them. Germline CDR1 is LNHDA and CDR2 is SQIVND (reference sequence). The CDR3 sequence: CASSLQPENIQYF. The DNA for the CDR3 is TGTGCCAGTAGTCTCCAGCCAGAAAACATTCAGTACTTC.

This sequence joins TRBV4-1 and TRBJ1-1; D perhaps matches TRBD1 (5 bases). Germline V lookup: CDR1 MGHRA, CDR2 YSYEKL. V lost 3 bases and J lost 2, with 7 bases in between. This CDR3 is 13 amino acids long. CDR3 in amino acids: CASSQGPNTEAFF. The CDR3 nucleotides are TGCGCCAGCAGCCAGGGACCCAACACTGAAGCTTTCTTT.